The 7 T cell receptor beta chains listed next were all sequenced from one sample in a study of blood T cell repertoires in COVID-19. Using immunoSEQ multiplex PCR, the repertoire was profiled, and TCRdb retains in-frame clones only, with some absent. The data hold a few hundred thousand clones, with more than 80% observed a single time. The sample consisted of peripheral blood. These receptors were obtained from a woman aged 25 to 39 with COVID-19, enrolled during active disease.

The chain employs TRBV7-8 and TRBJ2-7, with D possibly being TRBD2 (5 bases). V dropped 3 bases and J dropped 1 base, with 19 bases sitting between them. The CDR3 consists of 17 residues. Germline assignment: CDR1 SGHVS and CDR2 FQNEAQ. This chain's CDR3 is CASSFGRIGRRSYEQYV. DNA of the CDR3: TGTGCCAGCAGCTTCGGACGGATCGGCAGGAGGTCCTACGAGCAGTACGTC.

The V and J genes are TRBV13 and TRBJ2-1; 14 positions match TRBD2. V lost 0 bases to trimming and J lost 9 bases; unmatched junction nucleotides: 4. The CDR3 runs to 16 residues. Germline V gene data show CDR1 as PRHDT and CDR2 as FYEKMQ (reference sequence). This chain's CDR3 is CASSLGTSGGAGEQFF. Here the CDR3 DNA reads TGTGCCAGCAGCTTAGGGACTAGCGGGGGGGCCGGTGAGCAGTTCTTC.

The rearrangement joins TRBV28 to TRBJ1-5; tentative D call: TRBD1 (6 bases). V was clipped by 6 bases and J by 6 bases, with 24 bases between them. Germline V lookup: CDR1 MDHEN, CDR2 SYDVKM. This CDR3 comprises 17 residues. CDR3 sequence: CASRRRRQDGSVQPQHF. CDR3 bases: TGTGCCAGCAGGCGGCGTAGACAGGACGGGTCGGTTCAGCCCCAGCATTTT.

The V and J genes are TRBV19 and TRBJ2-6, with 9 bases fitting TRBD1. The J segment lost 0 bases and the V segment lost 7 bases, leaving 7 bases of the junction unmatched. CDR3 length equals 17 residues. Looked up from germline, CDR1 is LNHDA and CDR2 is SQIVND (reference sequence). The chain's CDR3 is CASKGQGRFSGANVLTF. In nucleotides, the CDR3 is TGTGCCAGTAAGGGACAGGGACGTTTCTCTGGGGCCAACGTCCTGACTTTC.

The chain employs TRBV6-5 and TRBJ1-2, with 8 bases lining up with TRBD1. CDR1 and CDR2 (germline): MNHEY, SVGAGI. This CDR3 has 13 amino acids. The ends lost 7 bases at V and 6 bases at J; junction bases unmatched: 7. The CDR3 here is CASTLDRVNGYTF. The CDR3 DNA is TGTGCCAGCACCTTGGACAGGGTCAATGGCTACACCTTC.

Only one count was recorded for this clone. This chain links TRBV6-4 with TRBJ2-2; D unclear. CDR1 is MRHNA, CDR2 SNTAGT, per germline. The V and J ends lost 6 bases and 1 base respectively, with 9 bases between them. The CDR3 is 14 amino acids. CDR3 loop: CASRLEVNTGELFF. The DNA for the CDR3 is TGTGCCAGCAGGCTAGAGGTGAACACCGGGGAGCTGTTTTTT.

DNA of the CDR3: TGTGCCAGCTCACCGACAGAGGACTACACCTTC. It codes for CASSPTEDYTF. This chain joins TRBV18 and TRBJ1-2, with D maybe TRBD1 (5 bases). CDR3 length: 11 residues. CDR1 is KGHSH, CDR2 LQKENI, per germline. Trimming took off 3 bases at V and 10 bases at J, with 9 bases between the two ends. Combining the CDR3 with reference TRBV18 and TRBJ1-2 gives the whole variable domain NAGVMQNPRHLVRRRGQEARLRCSPMKGHSHVYWYRQLPEEGLKFMVYLQKENIIDESGMPKERFSAEFPKEGPSILRIQQVVRGDSAAYFCASSPTEDYTFGSGTRLTVV.